These 6 T cell receptor beta chains came from one sample sequenced in a study of T cells in Graves' hyperthyroidism and ophthalmopathy. Template material for amplifying TCR beta CDR3 regions consisted of RNA transcripts. RT-PCR in the first round (using the HTBI primer set) targeted the TCR CDR3. Each CDR3 protein gets one entry after TCRdb re-called the multiplex PCR reads with MiXCR. The sample contains roughly 840,000 distinct CDR3 sequences, around 38% of which appear only once. The sequencing sample was made of blood. The receptors originated from a young man with Graves' hyperthyroidism.

The chain joins TRBV29-1 to TRBJ2-7, with D perhaps TRBD1 or TRBD2 (5 bases each). V lost 0 bases to trimming and J lost 0 bases, with 12 bases between them. The germline V gene has CDR1 SQVTM and CDR2 ANQGSEA. CDR3 length equals 15 residues. The chain's CDR3 is CSVEDPRGNSYEQYF. In DNA form, the CDR3 reads TGCAGCGTTGAAGATCCGAGGGGAAACTCCTACGAGCAGTACTTC.

This clonotype was seen many times. The chain carries TRBV6-5 and TRBJ2-2, with D uncertain. V lost 4 bases to trimming and J lost 6 bases, with 9 bases between them. Germline V gene sequence: CDR1 MNHEY, CDR2 SVGAGI. This CDR3 region has 13 residues. CDR3 loop: CASSSHAAGELFF. The CDR3 region has the DNA TGTGCCAGCAGTTCCCACGCGGCCGGGGAGCTGTTTTTT.

This clonotype was counted many times. The gene calls are TRBV2 and TRBJ1-1; TRBD1 agrees at 7 bases. The CDR3 covers 12 residues. V trimming: 3 bases; J trimming: 11 bases; junction bases outside the gene matches: 6. Germline V gene data show CDR1 as SNHLY and CDR2 as FYNNEI. The CDR3 nucleotides read TGTGCCAGCAGTGAGACAGGGCGAAGGGCTTTCTTT. Its protein product is CASSETGRRAFF.

The table lists this clonotype with a count of one. J is TRBJ1-6 and V is TRBV4-1, with a tentative D call TRBD1 (6 bases). In germline, CDR1 is MGHRA, CDR2 YSYEKL. V shed 2 bases and J shed 0 bases, with 8 bases lying between them. This CDR3 has 16 amino acids. CDR3 DNA: TGCGCCAGCAGCCAAAGGACAGCCTCCTATAATTCACCCCTCCACTTT. This codes for CASSQRTASYNSPLHF.

The chain links TRBV19 to TRBJ1-4, with D maybe TRBD1 (5 bases). Germline CDR1 is LNHDA and CDR2 is SQIVND (reference sequence). The V and J ends lost 3 bases and 10 bases respectively, with 18 bases between them. This CDR3 is 15 amino acids long. CDR3 in DNA: TGTGCCAGTAGTATCGGACATGGCGGTGAGGGAAAACTGTTTTTT. It specifies CASSIGHGGEGKLFF.

As DNA, the CDR3 is TGCGCCAGCAGCGTCGGACCATGGGAAACTGGGGCCAACGTCCTGACTTTC. Its protein product is CASSVGPWETGANVLTF. The genes are TRBV4-1 and TRBJ2-6; D not certain. Germline CDR1 MGHRA, CDR2 YSYEKL. The length of the CDR3 is 17 residues. With 5 bases removed from V and 2 bases from J, the gap between germline ends came to 16 bases.